This T cell receptor beta chain was documented in a study of blood T cell repertoires in COVID-19. Study context: Acute and convalescent COVID-19 samples came from the United States, Italy and Spain. The cDNA or gDNA used as material had been derived from T cells, B-cell-depleted T cells, or PBMCs.

As originally analysed: Reference gene primer amplification gave nucleated cell count estimates. The assay was immunoSEQ multiplex PCR, and TCRdb's table has in-frame clones only and misses some. D and trimming were read from the DNA, whereas the V and J calls and clone size are those reported in that table. The sample carries roughly 280,000 clones, approximately 86% recorded once. Deletions cut 4 bases from V and 3 bases from J, with 12 bases between. There are 15 residues in the CDR3. Germline CDR1 SEHNR, CDR2 FQNEAQ (reference sequence). The sample taken for sequencing was peripheral blood. The chain joins TRBV7-9 to TRBJ1-4, with a tentative D call TRBD1 (6 bases). This clonotype was obtained from a man aged 30 to 45 with active or convalescent COVID-19. CDR3 in DNA: TGTGCCAGCAGCTCCTCAGGGGTTCCTAATGAAAAACTGTTTTTT. It codes for CASSSSGVPNEKLFF.